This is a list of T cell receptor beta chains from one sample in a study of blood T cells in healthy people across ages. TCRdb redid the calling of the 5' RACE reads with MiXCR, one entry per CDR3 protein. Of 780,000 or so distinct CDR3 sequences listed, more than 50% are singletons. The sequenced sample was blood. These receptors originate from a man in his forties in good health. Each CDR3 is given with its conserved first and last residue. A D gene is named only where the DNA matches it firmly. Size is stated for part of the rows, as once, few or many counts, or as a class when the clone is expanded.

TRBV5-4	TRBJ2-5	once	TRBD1	TGTGCCAGCAGCTCCCCCCAGGGGGAAGAGACCCAGTACTTC	CASSSPQGEETQYF
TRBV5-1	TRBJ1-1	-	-	TGCGCCAGCAGCTTGGAGGCAGGGGCAACGAACACTGAAGCTTTCTTT	CASSLEAGATNTEAFF
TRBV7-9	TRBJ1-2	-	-	TGTGCCAGCAGCATTGAGGGAGGACGGACCCTTAACTATGGCTACACCTTC	CASSIEGGRTLNYGYTF
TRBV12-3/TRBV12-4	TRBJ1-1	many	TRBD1	TGTGCCAGCAGCCCCAGGGGGCGCAGAACTGAAGCTTTCTTT	CASSPRGRRTEAFF
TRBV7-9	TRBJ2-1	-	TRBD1	TGTGCCAGCAGCCCCGGACAGGGGAACCACAATGAGCAGTTCTTC	CASSPGQGNHNEQFF
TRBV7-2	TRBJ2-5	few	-	TGTGCCAGCAGCCAAATAAGTGGGGAGACCCAGTACTTC	CASSQISGETQYF
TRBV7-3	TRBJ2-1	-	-	TGTGCCAGCAGCTCATCGGGCATCCCGTACAATGAGCAGTTCTTC	CASSSSGIPYNEQFF
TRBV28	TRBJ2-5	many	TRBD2	TGTGCCAGCAGTTTAGGCGGGAGAACAGAGACCCAGTACTTC	CASSLGGRTETQYF
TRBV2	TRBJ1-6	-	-	TGTGCCAGCGGGCCGCAGTTTAATTCACCCCTCCACTTT	CASGPQFNSPLHF
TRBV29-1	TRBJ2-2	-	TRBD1	TGCAGCGTACAGGGGACATCCGGGGAGCTGTTTTTT	CSVQGTSGELFF
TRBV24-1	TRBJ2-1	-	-	TGTGCCACCAGTGATCCCTCCCGGCCCACTTCGAGTTCCGGAACCTACAATGAGCAGTTCTTC	CATSDPSRPTSSSGTYNEQFF
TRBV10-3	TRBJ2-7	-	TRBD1	TGTGCCATTGGAGTACAGGGGCCTAACTACGAGCAGTACTTC	CAIGVQGPNYEQYF
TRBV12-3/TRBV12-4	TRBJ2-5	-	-	TGTGCCAGCAGTTTCGTCAGGGTTCCCCAGTACTTC	CASSFVRVPQYF
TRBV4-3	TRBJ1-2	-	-	TGCGCCGGCAGCCAGGGCCGAGCGAACTATGGCTACACCTTC	CAGSQGRANYGYTF
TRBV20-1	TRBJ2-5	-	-	TGCAGTGCTAGAGGGGGCTTCAAAGAGACCCAGTACTTC	CSARGGFKETQYF
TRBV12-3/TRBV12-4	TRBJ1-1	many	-	TGTGCCAGCAGCCCACGACAGAACACTGAAGCTTTCTTT	CASSPRQNTEAFF
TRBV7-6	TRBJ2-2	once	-	TGTGCCAGCAGCTCCGTCAGGAACACCGGGGAGCTGTTTTTT	CASSSVRNTGELFF
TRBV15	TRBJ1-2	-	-	TGTGCCACCAGCAGAGAGTGGTACTTCTATGGCTACACCTTC	CATSREWYFYGYTF
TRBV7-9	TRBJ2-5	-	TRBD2	TGTGCCAGCAGCTCTCCCGCTAGCGGGAGGGTCCAAGAGACCCAGTACTTC	CASSSPASGRVQETQYF
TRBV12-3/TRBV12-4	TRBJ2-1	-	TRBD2	TGTGCCAGCAGTTTTATACTAGCGCATGAGCAGTTCTTC	CASSFILAHEQFF
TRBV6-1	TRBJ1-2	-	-	TGTGCCAGCAGTGAAAAGAACAGCTATGGCTACACCTTC	CASSEKNSYGYTF
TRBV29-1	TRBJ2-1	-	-	TGCAGCGTTGCGGGGTACTCCTACAATGAGCAGTTCTTC	CSVAGYSYNEQFF
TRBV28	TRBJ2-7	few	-	TGTGCCAGCAGTCCAACTCCGTATGCCCAGTACTTC	CASSPTPYAQYF
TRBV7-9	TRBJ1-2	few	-	TGTGCCAGCAGCTTAGATTCGGGGCAGGCGAATGGCTACACCTTC	CASSLDSGQANGYTF
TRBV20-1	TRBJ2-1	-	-	TGCAGTGCTAGACGGAGGACTTCTGCCTACAATGAGCAGTTCTTC	CSARRRTSAYNEQFF
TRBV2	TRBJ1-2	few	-	TGTGCCAGCAGTGACAGCGGTCCGACCCACTATGGCTACACCTTC	CASSDSGPTHYGYTF
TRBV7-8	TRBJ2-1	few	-	TGTGCCAGCAGCTTAGCCCCCGGACCCCAAGGAAATGAGCAGTTCTTC	CASSLAPGPQGNEQFF